These T cell receptor beta chains were read from a single sample in a study of cytomegalovirus exposure and HLA in healthy donors. The assay was immunoSEQ multiplex PCR, and TCRdb's table has in-frame clones only and misses some. The sample records about 150,000 clones, 60% to 85% being singletons. The sample taken for sequencing was PBMCs. The source of these receptors is a man aged 25-45 years in good health and CMV-seronegative. CDR3s include the opening cysteine and the closing phenylalanine or tryptophan.

TRBJ2-2 TRBV14 CASSLHPGGGATGELFF
TRBJ1-2 TRBV2 CASRDQGNYGYTF
TRBJ2-7 TRBV6-1 CATTWANYEQYF
TRBJ1-2 TRBV15 CATSRDQYYGYTF
TRBJ2-2 TRBV28 CASSGVGELFF
TRBJ2-7 TRBV11-2 CASSPNEGTARYEQYF
TRBJ2-3 TRBV30 CAWRGTGSGDTQYF
TRBJ1-1 TRBV5-1 CASSLDTGVTEAFF
TRBJ2-2 TRBV6-4 CASSELALTNTGELFF
TRBJ2-5 TRBV9 CASSGRSRDTETQYF
TRBJ1-4 TRBV5-1 CASSLAEGGEKLFF
TRBJ1-1 TRBV4-1 CASSRPGQNTEAFF
TRBJ1-4 TRBV7-9 CASSKGQVNEKLFF
TRBJ2-1 TRBV5-1 CASSLGGTANEQFF
TRBJ2-1 TRBV14 CASSQVRSPVGTGWRNEQFF
TRBJ2-6 TRBV9 CASSVDYSGANVLTF
TRBJ1-1 TRBV28 CATGTVPNTEAFF
TRBJ2-5 TRBV4-1 CASSQQGGVQGGTQYF
TRBJ2-6 TRBV27 CASSFAVSGANVLTF
TRBJ1-5 TRBV7-2 CASSDYNQPQHF
TRBJ2-7 TRBV11-2 CASSRGSYEQYF
TRBJ2-6 TRBV7-9 CASSYPGQHSGANVLTF
TRBJ2-5 TRBV7-9 CASSLGLAGGQGETQYF
TRBJ1-1 TRBV7-8 CASSLVTGTLMNTEAFF